The 17 T cell receptor beta chains listed next were all sequenced from one sample in a study of blood T cells in healthy people across ages. Sample-barcoded 5' priming and a J-beta primer mix drove a second PCR of about 6 to 11 cycles. MiXCR was run by TCRdb on the 5' RACE reads, yielding one entry per CDR3 protein. The sample lists about 640,000 distinct CDR3 sequences; approximately 59% were seen once. Sequencing used blood. The origin of the receptors is a man aged 55-75 years in good health.

V usage is TRBV29-1 and J usage is TRBJ2-7, with D possibly being TRBD1 (5 bases). V was shortened by 4 bases and J by 2 bases, with 6 bases between the two germline ends. CDR3 length: 11 residues. Germline lookup yields CDR1 SQVTM and CDR2 ANQGSEA. CDR3 loop: CSVAQAYEQYF. The CDR3 bases are TGCAGCGTTGCACAGGCCTACGAGCAGTACTTC.

The chain couples TRBV28 to TRBJ2-1; no definite D call. The CDR3 extends over 13 amino acids. Germline V gene lookup returns CDR1 MDHEN and CDR2 SYDVKM. V was clipped by 6 bases and J by 5 bases, with 11 bases between them. CDR3 sequence: CASRSLTHNEQFF. CDR3 nucleotides: TGTGCCAGCAGATCCTTGACCCACAATGAGCAGTTCTTC.

This clonotype was detected only once. The chain recombines TRBV6-7 with TRBJ1-6; a weak D match, TRBD1 (5 bases). TRBV6-7 is flagged as an ORF with uncertain function. The length of the CDR3 is 18 residues. V was shortened by 0 bases and J by 5 bases, with 17 bases between the two germline ends. The CDR3: CASSYSGRGTGHNSPLHF. DNA of the CDR3: TGTGCCAGCAGTTACTCGGGAAGAGGGACGGGGCATAATTCACCCCTCCACTTT.

The V call is TRBV20-1, the J call TRBJ1-4; perhaps TRBD1 as D (6 bases). Germline V gene data show CDR1 as DFQATT and CDR2 as SNEGSKA (reference sequence). The ends were cut back, 4 bases at V and 5 bases at J, with 20 bases in the middle. CDR3 length: 16 amino acids. CDR3 residues: CSATTGSPTLNEKLFF. Here the CDR3 DNA reads TGCAGTGCTACGACAGGCAGCCCCACTCTGAATGAAAAACTGTTTTTT.

The rearrangement links TRBV6-6 to TRBJ2-3, with TRBD2 matching over 11 bases. CDR1 MNHNY and CDR2 SVGAGI come from the germline V gene (reference sequence). V lost 4 bases, J lost 2 bases, and 8 bases stayed unmatched. This CDR3 comprises 17 residues. CDR3 protein: CASSSFSSGGFTDTQYF. The CDR3 DNA reads TGTGCCAGCAGTTCTTTCTCTAGCGGGGGGTTCACAGATACGCAGTATTTT.

The V and J genes are TRBV6-5 and TRBJ1-1; D is possibly TRBD1 (5 bases). The germline CDR1 and CDR2 sequences are MNHEY and SVGAGI. The CDR3 is 16 residues long. Trimming took 5 bases from V and 3 from J, leaving 19 bases between them. CDR3 loop: CASSMPGRGRDTEAFF. In DNA form, the CDR3 reads TGTGCCAGCAGTATGCCGGGACGGGGGAGGGACACTGAAGCTTTCTTT.

This clonotype came up many times. J is TRBJ2-1 and V is TRBV24-1; D is uncertain. Germline assignment: CDR1 KGHDR and CDR2 SFDVKD. CDR3 length: 14 residues. V was pared by 4 bases and J by 0 bases, with 6 bases between. The chain's CDR3 is CATSDERSYNEQFF. The CDR3 bases are TGTGCCACCAGTGACGAACGCTCCTACAATGAGCAGTTCTTC.

The chain links TRBV20-1 to TRBJ1-2; D possibly corresponds to TRBD1 (5 bases). V gave up 0 bases and J gave up 8 bases, with 22 bases separating them. The CDR3 is 16 residues long. From germline, CDR1 is DFQATT and CDR2 SNEGSKA (reference sequence). This CDR3 is CSAREEPAQVQEGYTF. CDR3 coding DNA: TGCAGTGCTAGAGAGGAACCCGCACAGGTCCAAGAAGGCTACACCTTC.

This rearrangement joins TRBV11-2 to TRBJ2-1; no reliable D call. Germline-derived CDR1 and CDR2 are SGHAT and FQNNGV. This CDR3 is 13 amino acids long. The germline V and J ends were trimmed by 0 bases and 6 bases, with 6 bases remaining between them. The CDR3 protein is CASSLDLGNEQFF. The CDR3 DNA is TGTGCCAGCAGCTTAGATTTAGGCAATGAGCAGTTCTTC.

CDR3 in DNA: TGTGCCAGCAGTCCTCGGCGGCCGAACACTGAAGCTTTCTTT. Residues: CASSPRRPNTEAFF. This rearrangement joins TRBV6-5 to TRBJ1-1; D is unclear. Per the germline V gene, CDR1 is MNHEY and CDR2 is SVGAGI. V was trimmed by 5 bases and J by 1 base, leaving 11 bases between them. CDR3 length: 14 residues.

This clonotype has only a few counts. This chain connects TRBV5-1 to TRBJ2-5; D is perhaps TRBD2 (6 bases). The CDR3 totals 16 residues. In germline, CDR1 is SGHRS, CDR2 YFSETQ. The V gene lost 0 bases and the J gene lost 3 bases, with 15 bases spanning the gap. CDR3: CASSLGSREVEETQYF. CDR3 DNA: TGCGCCAGCAGCTTGGGATCCAGGGAGGTGGAAGAGACCCAGTACTTC. The variable domain in full, with the rest retrieved from reference TRBV5-1 and TRBJ2-5, is KAGVTQTPRYLIKTRGQQVTLSCSPISGHRSVSWYQQTPGQGLQFLFEYFSETQRNKGNFPGRFSGRQFSNSRSEMNVSTLELGDSALYLCASSLGSREVEETQYFGPGTRLLVL.

This clonotype came up a few times. This chain joins TRBV7-2 and TRBJ2-6; D unclear. This CDR3 has 15 amino acids. Deletions cut 5 bases from V and 0 bases from J, with 8 bases between. Germline assignment: CDR1 SGHTA and CDR2 FQGNSA. The DNA for the CDR3 is TGTGCCAGCAGCGGGATCCTCTCTGGGGCCAACGTCCTGACTTTC. Translation: CASSGILSGANVLTF.

The V and J genes are TRBV5-4 and TRBJ2-1, with TRBD2 matching over 11 bases. J was trimmed by 13 bases and V by 4 bases; bases with no gene match: 13. The CDR3 has 15 amino acids. CDR1 is SGHNT, CDR2 YYREEE, per germline (reference sequence). The CDR3 sequence is CASSPTSGDQETQFF. CDR3 in DNA: TGTGCCAGCAGCCCGACTAGCGGGGACCAAGAGACCCAGTTCTTC.

In its sample, this clonotype was seen a few times. V gene TRBV20-1 combines with J gene TRBJ2-1; TRBD2 is a possible D gene (5 bases). Per the germline V gene, CDR1 is DFQATT and CDR2 is SNEGSKA (reference sequence). This CDR3 region has 12 residues. V lost 1 base, J lost 6 bases, and 7 bases lay in between. The CDR3 loop is CSARGSGNEQFF. CDR3 nucleotides: TGCAGTGCTAGAGGAAGCGGCAATGAGCAGTTCTTC.

Notes on this clonotype: A much larger clonotype is one base distant, so this may be a read error. This chain uses TRBV7-2 with TRBJ2-7; 8 positions match TRBD2. The CDR3 consists of 14 residues. Germline values: CDR1 SGHTA, CDR2 FQGNSA. The CDR3 reads CAGSLGAGAYEQYF. The DNA for the CDR3 is TGTGCCGGCAGCTTAGGAGCGGGGGCCTACGAGCAGTACTTC.

This clonotype has more than one count but fewer than ten. The chain employs TRBV3-1 and TRBJ2-3; D might be TRBD2 (7 bases). Germline V gene data show CDR1 as LGHDT and CDR2 as YNNKEL (reference sequence). Trimming took off 4 bases at V and 3 bases at J, with 14 bases between the two ends. The CDR3 has 15 amino acids. Here the CDR3 DNA reads TGTGCCAGCAGCCGGGGGGGCCTGAAGACAGATACGCAGTATTTT. It encodes CASSRGGLKTDTQYF.

The genes are TRBV6-1 and TRBJ2-5; no firm D call. The CDR3 has 12 residues. Germline loops: CDR1 MNHNS, CDR2 SASEGT. Trimming left V 0 bases short and J 9 bases short, with 8 bases between. CDR3 bases: TGTGCCAGCAGTGAAGCGGCAGCGTCCCAGTACTTC. Its translation: CASSEAAASQYF.